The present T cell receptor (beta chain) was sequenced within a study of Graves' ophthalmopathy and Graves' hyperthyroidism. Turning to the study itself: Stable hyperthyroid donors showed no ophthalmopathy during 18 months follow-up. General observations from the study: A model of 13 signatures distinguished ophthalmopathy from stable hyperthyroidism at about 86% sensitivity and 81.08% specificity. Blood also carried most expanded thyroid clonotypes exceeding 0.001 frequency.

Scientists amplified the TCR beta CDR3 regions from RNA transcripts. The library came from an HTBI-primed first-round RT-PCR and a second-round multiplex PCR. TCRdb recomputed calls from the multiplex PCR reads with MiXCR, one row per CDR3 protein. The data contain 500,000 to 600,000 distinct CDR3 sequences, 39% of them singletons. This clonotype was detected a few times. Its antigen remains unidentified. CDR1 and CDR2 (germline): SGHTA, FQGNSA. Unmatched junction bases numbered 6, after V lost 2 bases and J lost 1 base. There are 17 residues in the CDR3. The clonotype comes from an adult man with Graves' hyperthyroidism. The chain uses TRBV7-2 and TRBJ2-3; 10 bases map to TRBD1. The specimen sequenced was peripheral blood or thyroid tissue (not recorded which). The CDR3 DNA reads TGTGCCAGCAGCTTACGCGGTGGGACAGGGGGCACAGATACGCAGTATTTT. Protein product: CASSLRGGTGGTDTQYF. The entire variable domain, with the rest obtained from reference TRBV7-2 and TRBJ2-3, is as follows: GAGVSQSPSNKVTEKGKDVELRCDPISGHTALYWYRQSLGQGLEFLIYFQGNSAPDKSGLPSDRFSAERTGGSVSTLTIQRTQQEDSAVYLCASSLRGGTGGTDTQYFGPGTRLTVL.